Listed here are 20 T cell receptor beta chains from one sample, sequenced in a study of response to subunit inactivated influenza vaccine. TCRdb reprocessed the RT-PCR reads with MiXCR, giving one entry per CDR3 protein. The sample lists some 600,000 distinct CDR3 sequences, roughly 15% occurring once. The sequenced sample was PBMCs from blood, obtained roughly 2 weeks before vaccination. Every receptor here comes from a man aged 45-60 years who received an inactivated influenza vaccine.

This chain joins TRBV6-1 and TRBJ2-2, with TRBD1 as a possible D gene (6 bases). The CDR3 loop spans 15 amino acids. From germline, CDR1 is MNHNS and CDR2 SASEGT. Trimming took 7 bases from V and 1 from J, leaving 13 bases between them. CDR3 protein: CASTSGTLNTGELFF. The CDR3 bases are TGTGCCAGCACCTCCGGGACACTGAACACCGGGGAGCTGTTTTTT.

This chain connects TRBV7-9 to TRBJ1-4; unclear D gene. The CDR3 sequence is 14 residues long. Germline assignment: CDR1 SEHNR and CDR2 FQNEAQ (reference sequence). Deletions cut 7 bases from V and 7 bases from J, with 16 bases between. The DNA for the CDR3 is TGTGCCAGCAACTACGTGGACGAGGCTGAAAAACTGTTTTTT. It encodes CASNYVDEAEKLFF.

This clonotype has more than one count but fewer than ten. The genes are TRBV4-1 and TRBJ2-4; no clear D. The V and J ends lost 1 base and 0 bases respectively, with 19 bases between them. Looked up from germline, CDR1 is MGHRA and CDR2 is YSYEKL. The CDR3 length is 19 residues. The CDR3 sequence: CASSQVFRPKILAKNIQYF. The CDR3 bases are TGCGCCAGCAGCCAAGTCTTCAGACCAAAAATCTTAGCCAAAAACATTCAGTACTTC.

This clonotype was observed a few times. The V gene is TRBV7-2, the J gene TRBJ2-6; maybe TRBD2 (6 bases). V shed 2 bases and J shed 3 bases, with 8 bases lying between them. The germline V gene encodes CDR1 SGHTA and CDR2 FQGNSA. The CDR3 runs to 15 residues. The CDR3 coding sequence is TGTGCCAGCAGCTTATGGGGGGATGGGGCCAACGTCCTGACTTTC. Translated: CASSLWGDGANVLTF. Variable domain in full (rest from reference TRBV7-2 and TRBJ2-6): GAGVSQSPSNKVTEKGKDVELRCDPISGHTALYWYRQSLGQGLEFLIYFQGNSAPDKSGLPSDRFSAERTGGSVSTLTIQRTQQEDSAVYLCASSLWGDGANVLTFGAGSRLTVL.

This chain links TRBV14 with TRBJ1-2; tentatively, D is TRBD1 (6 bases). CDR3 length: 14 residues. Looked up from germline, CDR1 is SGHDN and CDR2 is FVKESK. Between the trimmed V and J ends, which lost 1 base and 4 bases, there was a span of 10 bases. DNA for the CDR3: TGTGCCAGCAGCCAAGCGACAGGTGGCTATGGCTACACCTTC. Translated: CASSQATGGYGYTF.

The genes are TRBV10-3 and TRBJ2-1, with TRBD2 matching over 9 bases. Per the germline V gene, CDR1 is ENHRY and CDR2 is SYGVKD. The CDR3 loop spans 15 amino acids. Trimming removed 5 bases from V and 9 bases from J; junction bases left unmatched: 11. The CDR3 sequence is CAISPPGGGRVEQFF. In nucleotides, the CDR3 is TGTGCCATCAGTCCCCCGGGGGGCGGGAGGGTTGAGCAGTTCTTC.

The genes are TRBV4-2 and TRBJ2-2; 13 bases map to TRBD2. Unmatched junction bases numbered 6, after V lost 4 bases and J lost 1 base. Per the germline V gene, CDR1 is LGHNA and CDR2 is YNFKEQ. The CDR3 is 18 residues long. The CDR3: CASSLLAGGLGNTGELFF. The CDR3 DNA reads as TGTGCCAGCAGCCTACTAGCGGGGGGGCTGGGGAACACCGGGGAGCTGTTTTTT.

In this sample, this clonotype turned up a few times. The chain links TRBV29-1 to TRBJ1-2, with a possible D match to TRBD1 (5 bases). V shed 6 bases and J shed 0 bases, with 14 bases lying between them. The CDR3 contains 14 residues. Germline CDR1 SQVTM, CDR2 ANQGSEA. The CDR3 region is CSVPTRGANYGYTF. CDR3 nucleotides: TGCAGCGTCCCCACGCGGGGGGCTAACTATGGCTACACCTTC.

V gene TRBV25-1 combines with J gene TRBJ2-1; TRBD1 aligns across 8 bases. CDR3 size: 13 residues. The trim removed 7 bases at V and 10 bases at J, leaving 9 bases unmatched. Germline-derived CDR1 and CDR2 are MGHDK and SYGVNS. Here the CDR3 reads CASTPRGLGEQFF. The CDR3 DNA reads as TGTGCCAGCACCCCCAGGGGGCTCGGGGAGCAGTTCTTC.

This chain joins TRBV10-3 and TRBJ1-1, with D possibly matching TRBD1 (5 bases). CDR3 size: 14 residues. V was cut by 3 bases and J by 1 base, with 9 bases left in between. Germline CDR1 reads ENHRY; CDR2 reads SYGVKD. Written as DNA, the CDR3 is TGTGCCATCAGTGATCGTAGGGGGAACACTGAAGCTTTCTTT. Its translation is CAISDRRGNTEAFF.

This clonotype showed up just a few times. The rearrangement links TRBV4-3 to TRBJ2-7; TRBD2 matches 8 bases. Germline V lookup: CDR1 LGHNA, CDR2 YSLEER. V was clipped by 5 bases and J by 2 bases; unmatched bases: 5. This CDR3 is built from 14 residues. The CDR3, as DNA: TGCGCCAGCAGCGTTAGCGGGGATACCTACGAGCAGTACTTC. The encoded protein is CASSVSGDTYEQYF.

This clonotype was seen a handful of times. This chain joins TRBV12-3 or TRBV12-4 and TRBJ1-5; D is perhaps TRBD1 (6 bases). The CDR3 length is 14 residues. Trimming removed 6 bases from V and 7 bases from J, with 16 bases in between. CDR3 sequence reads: CASRKQGREQPQHF. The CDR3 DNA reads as TGTGCCAGCAGGAAACAGGGCAGGGAGCAGCCCCAGCATTTT.

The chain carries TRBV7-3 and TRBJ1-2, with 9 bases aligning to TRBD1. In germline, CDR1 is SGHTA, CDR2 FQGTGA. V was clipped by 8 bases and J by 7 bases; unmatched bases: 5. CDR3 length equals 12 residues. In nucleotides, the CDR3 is TGTGCCAGCGGGACAGGGTTTAGTGGCTACACCTTC. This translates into CASGTGFSGYTF.

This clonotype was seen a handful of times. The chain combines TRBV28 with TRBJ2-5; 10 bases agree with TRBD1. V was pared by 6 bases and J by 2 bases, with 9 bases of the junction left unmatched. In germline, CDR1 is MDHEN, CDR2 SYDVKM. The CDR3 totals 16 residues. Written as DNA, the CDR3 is TGTGCCAGCAGGCCACCGGGACAGGGGTTTCAAGAGACCCAGTACTTC. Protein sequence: CASRPPGQGFQETQYF.

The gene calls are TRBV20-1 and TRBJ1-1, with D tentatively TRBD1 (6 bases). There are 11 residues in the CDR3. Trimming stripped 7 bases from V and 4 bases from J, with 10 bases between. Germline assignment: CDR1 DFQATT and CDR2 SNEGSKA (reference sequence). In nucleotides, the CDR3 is TGCAGTGTGGGGGGGCTCACTGAAGCTTTCTTT. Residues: CSVGGLTEAFF.

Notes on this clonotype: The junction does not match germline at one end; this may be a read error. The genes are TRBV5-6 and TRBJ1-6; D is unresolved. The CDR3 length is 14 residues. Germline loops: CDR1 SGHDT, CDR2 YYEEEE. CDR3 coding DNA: TGTGCCATCAGCCCCGGGCTCCTCTGCTCACCCCTCCACTTT. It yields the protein CAISPGLLCSPLHF.

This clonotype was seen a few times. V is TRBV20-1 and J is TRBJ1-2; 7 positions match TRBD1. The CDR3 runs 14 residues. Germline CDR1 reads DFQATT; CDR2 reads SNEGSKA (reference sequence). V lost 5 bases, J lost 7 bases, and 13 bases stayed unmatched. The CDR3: CSASRTGTGVGYTF. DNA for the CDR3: TGCAGTGCTTCCCGAACGGGAACAGGGGTTGGCTACACCTTC.

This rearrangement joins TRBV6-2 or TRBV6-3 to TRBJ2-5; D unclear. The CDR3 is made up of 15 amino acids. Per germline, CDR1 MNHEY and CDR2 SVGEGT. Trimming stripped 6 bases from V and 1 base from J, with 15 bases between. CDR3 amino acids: CASSNPVGSQETQYF. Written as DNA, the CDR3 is TGTGCCAGCAGCAATCCGGTTGGAAGCCAAGAGACCCAGTACTTC.

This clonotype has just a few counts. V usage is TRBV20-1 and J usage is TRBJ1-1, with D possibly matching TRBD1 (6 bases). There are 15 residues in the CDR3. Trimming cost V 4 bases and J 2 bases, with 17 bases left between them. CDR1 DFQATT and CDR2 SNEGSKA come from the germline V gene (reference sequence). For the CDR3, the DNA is TGCAGTGCTAAGTATCCGGGACACCAAAACACTGAAGCTTTCTTT. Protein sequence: CSAKYPGHQNTEAFF.

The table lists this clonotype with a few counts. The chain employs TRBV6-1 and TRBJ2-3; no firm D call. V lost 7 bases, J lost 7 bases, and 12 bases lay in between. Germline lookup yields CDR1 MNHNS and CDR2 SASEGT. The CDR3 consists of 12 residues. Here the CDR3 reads CASTLNRHTQYF. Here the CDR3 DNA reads TGTGCCAGCACCCTAAATCGTCATACGCAGTATTTT.